Below, 27 T cell receptor beta chains from the same sample are listed, as sequenced in a study of CD8 T cells in ankylosing spondylitis. Study findings and constraints: Ankylosing spondylitis blood seemed to carry a telltale TCR beta motif made of about 8 highly homologous variants.

These receptors' targets are unknown. TCRdb redid the calling of the 5' RACE reads with MiXCR, one entry per CDR3 protein. The sample records 200,000 to 250,000 distinct CDR3 sequences, approximately 20% being singletons. The sequencing input was blood, either unsorted or a sorted T cell fraction (not recorded which). Every receptor here comes from a male donor with ankylosing spondylitis.

This clonotype came up a few times. This chain joins TRBV24-1 and TRBJ1-5; no clear D gene. The CDR3 has 14 residues. Per the germline V gene, CDR1 is KGHDR and CDR2 is SFDVKD. The V end was cut by 2 bases, the J end by 2 bases, with 6 bases between. As DNA, the CDR3 is TGTGCCACCAGTGATTCCGGTGGCAATCAGCCCCAGCATTTT. It codes for CATSDSGGNQPQHF.

This clonotype was counted a few times. The genes are TRBV12-3 or TRBV12-4 and TRBJ2-5, with 10 bases aligning to TRBD1. After removal of 4 bases from V and 5 bases from J, the junction contained 7 bases not matched to a gene. The CDR3 consists of 15 residues. The CDR3 loop reads CASSSPTGGLETQYF. CDR3 nucleotide sequence: TGTGCCAGCAGTTCCCCGACAGGGGGCTTGGAGACCCAGTACTTC.

The rearrangement uses TRBV20-1 and TRBJ2-5, with TRBD1 as a possible D gene (5 bases). Germline V gene sequence: CDR1 DFQATT, CDR2 SNEGSKA (reference sequence). Trimming took off 6 bases at V and 4 bases at J, with 9 bases between the two ends. The CDR3 contains 11 residues. The CDR3 reads CSAWGGETQYF. CDR3 coding DNA: TGCAGTGCCTGGGGCGGAGAGACCCAGTACTTC.

The V and J genes are TRBV4-1 and TRBJ2-1; 7 bases agree with TRBD1. V lost 8 bases, J lost 2 bases, and 6 bases stayed unmatched. Germline CDR1 MGHRA, CDR2 YSYEKL. There are 14 residues in the CDR3. Here the CDR3 DNA reads TGCGCCAGCGCACCAGGGGGTGCCTACAATGAGCAGTTCTTC. Encoded protein: CASAPGGAYNEQFF.

V is TRBV29-1 and J is TRBJ1-1; D gene uncertain. CDR1 SQVTM and CDR2 ANQGSEA come from the germline V gene. CDR3 length: 13 residues. Trimming took off 6 bases at V and 1 base at J, with 12 bases between the two ends. CDR3 loop: CSVGIGGNTEAFF. CDR3 in DNA: TGCAGCGTGGGCATAGGAGGGAACACTGAAGCTTTCTTT.

The chain uses TRBV30 and TRBJ2-3; possible D gene TRBD1, 6 bases. This CDR3 spans 14 amino acids. The V gene lost 1 base and the J gene lost 1 base, with 9 bases spanning the gap. Germline V gene sequence: CDR1 GTSNPN, CDR2 SVGIG (reference sequence). The CDR3 nucleotides read TGTGCCTGGAGTGGGGGACACGGCACAGATACGCAGTATTTT. Its protein is CAWSGGHGTDTQYF. Using reference TRBV30 and TRBJ2-3 for the parts outside the CDR3, the full variable domain is SQTIHQWPATLVQPVGSPLSLECTVEGTSNPNLYWYRQAAGRGLQLLFYSVGIGQISSEVPQNLSASRPQDRQFILSSKKLLLSDSGFYLCAWSGGHGTDTQYFGPGTRLTVL.

This clonotype has more than one count but fewer than ten. The V gene is TRBV7-3, the J gene TRBJ2-2, with D perhaps matching TRBD2 (6 bases). Germline V gives CDR1 SGHTA, CDR2 FQGTGA. Between the trimmed V and J ends, which lost 5 bases and 3 bases, there was a span of 16 bases. The CDR3 length is 16 residues. CDR3 DNA sequence: TGTGCCAGCAGCCCCCCGACTAGGGGCGACACCGGGGAGCTGTTTTTT. Its translation is CASSPPTRGDTGELFF. Combining the CDR3 with reference TRBV7-3 and TRBJ2-2 gives the whole variable domain GAGVSQTPSNKVTEKGKYVELRCDPISGHTALYWYRQSLGQGPEFLIYFQGTGAADDSGLPNDRFFAVRPEGSVSTLKIQRTERGDSAVYLCASSPPTRGDTGELFFGEGSRLTVL.

This clonotype was seen a handful of times. The chain joins TRBV12-3 or TRBV12-4 to TRBJ2-1; 9 positions agree with TRBD1. V was clipped by 6 bases and J by 4 bases; unmatched bases: 7. The CDR3 totals 15 residues. For the CDR3, the DNA is TGTGCCAGCAGCCCGGGACAGGGAGTTTACAATGAGCAGTTCTTC. It yields the protein CASSPGQGVYNEQFF.

The chain combines TRBV12-3 or TRBV12-4 with TRBJ2-1; TRBD2 is a possible D gene (6 bases). The CDR3 is 15 residues long. Trimming stripped 5 bases from V and 7 bases from J, with 18 bases between. Written as DNA, the CDR3 is TGTGCCAGCAGTCCACGCGTCGGGACTTGGAATGAGCAGTTCTTC. As protein: CASSPRVGTWNEQFF.

This clonotype turned up a few times. The chain has TRBV4-3 and TRBJ2-3, with 10 bases aligning to TRBD1. The CDR3 is made up of 17 amino acids. Trimming at V came to 3 bases and at J to 3 bases, leaving 9 bases not matched to a gene. Germline-derived CDR1 and CDR2 are LGHNA and YSLEER. The CDR3 spells CASSQDLGTGATDTQYF. The CDR3 nucleotides read TGCGCCAGCAGCCAGGACCTTGGGACAGGGGCGACAGATACGCAGTATTTT.

The J gene is TRBJ2-7, the V gene TRBV4-2, with TRBD1 matching 9 bases. The germline CDR1 and CDR2 sequences are LGHNA and YNFKEQ. This CDR3 has 15 residues. Losses at the gene ends were 1 base for V and 4 bases for J; bases not matched to a gene: 5. The CDR3 coding sequence is TGTGCCAGCAGCCAAGGGGGACAGGGAAATTACGAGCAGTACTTC. Translating gives CASSQGGQGNYEQYF.

Only a few counts were recorded for this clonotype. The chain uses TRBV9 and TRBJ2-3; the match to TRBD1 covers 9 bases. The CDR3 totals 18 residues. The junction had 15 bases not matched to a gene; V was cut back by 7 bases and J by 0 bases. Germline V gives CDR1 SGDLS, CDR2 YYNGEE. The CDR3 DNA reads as TGTGCCAGCGGTATTCTAGGGACAGGGTCAACTAGCACAGATACGCAGTATTTT. Protein product: CASGILGTGSTSTDTQYF.

The CDR3 loop is CSVVFMGYEQYF. As DNA, the CDR3 is TGCAGCGTTGTTTTCATGGGCTACGAGCAGTACTTC. The rearrangement joins TRBV29-1 to TRBJ2-7; unclear D gene. With 4 bases removed from V and 3 bases from J, the gap between germline ends came to 10 bases. The CDR3 has 12 amino acids. The germline gives CDR1 SQVTM, CDR2 ANQGSEA.

This clonotype was seen a handful of times. J is TRBJ2-2 and V is TRBV27, with D tentatively TRBD2 (6 bases). This CDR3 is 15 amino acids long. V dropped 5 bases and J dropped 1 base, with 11 bases sitting between them. Germline-derived CDR1 and CDR2 are MNHEY and SMNVEV (reference sequence). The CDR3 sequence: CASSTRDLNTGELFF. Here the CDR3 DNA reads TGTGCCAGCAGTACCCGGGACTTGAACACCGGGGAGCTGTTTTTT.

The table lists this clonotype with a few counts. The rearrangement links TRBV12-3 or TRBV12-4 to TRBJ2-1; 7 bases are a match to TRBD2. The CDR3 has 18 amino acids. Germline trimming cut 1 base from V and 4 bases from J; bases unmatched to any gene: 13. CDR3 coding DNA: TGTGCCAGCAGTTTAGGGGGTGGGGGGGGACCACCGTACAATGAGCAGTTCTTC. Residues: CASSLGGGGGPPYNEQFF.

The chain recombines TRBV4-1 with TRBJ2-3; 7 positions agree with TRBD2. The CDR3 is made up of 17 amino acids. V gave up 0 bases and J gave up 4 bases; unmatched junction bases: 10. Looked up from germline, CDR1 is MGHRA and CDR2 is YSYEKL. Here the CDR3 DNA reads TGCGCCAGCAGCCAAGATGGTCCAGCGGGGCGAGCAGATACGCAGTATTTT. The encoded protein is CASSQDGPAGRADTQYF.

This clonotype was counted between two and nine times. The chain links TRBV7-8 to TRBJ2-3; D uncertain. Deletions cut 7 bases from V and 4 bases from J, with 12 bases between. The CDR3 sequence is 13 residues long. CDR1 and CDR2 from the germline V gene are SGHVS and FQNEAQ. The CDR3 coding sequence is TGTGCCAGCAATGGACCCCCCGCAGATACGCAGTATTTT. Encoded protein: CASNGPPADTQYF.

This clonotype was counted at least ten times. V is TRBV12-3 or TRBV12-4 and J is TRBJ2-7; D unresolved. This CDR3 spans 12 amino acids. V gave up 2 bases and J gave up 5 bases, with 7 bases separating them. CDR3 loop: CASSLSRDEQYF. The CDR3 nucleotides are TGTGCCAGCAGTTTATCTAGGGACGAGCAGTACTTC.

V usage is TRBV6-5 and J usage is TRBJ2-5; D unresolved. Trimming pared 3 bases from V and 2 bases from J, leaving 7 bases between. The CDR3 totals 13 residues. From germline, CDR1 is MNHEY and CDR2 SVGAGI. The CDR3 region is CASSYGSQETQYF. CDR3 bases: TGTGCCAGCAGTTATGGCAGTCAAGAGACCCAGTACTTC.

A few counts support this clonotype. The chain is built from TRBV7-6 and TRBJ1-1; D not resolved. Looked up from germline, CDR1 is SGHVS and CDR2 is FNYEAQ. The CDR3 is 13 residues long. V was cut by 4 bases and J by 8 bases, with 14 bases left in between. DNA of the CDR3: TGTGCCAGCAGCTCTGGCTGGCTTGGGGAAGCTTTCTTT. It codes for CASSSGWLGEAFF.

There are a few counts of this clonotype. The genes are TRBV4-3 and TRBJ2-2; 9 bases line up with TRBD2. Germline loops: CDR1 LGHNA, CDR2 YSLEER. The CDR3 extends over 17 amino acids. Unmatched junction bases numbered 7, after V lost 1 base and J lost 4 bases. The CDR3 bases are TGCGCCAGCAGCCAAGGGGTGCGGGAGGGCGTCACCGGGGAGCTGTTTTTT. The encoded protein is CASSQGVREGVTGELFF.

This rearrangement joins TRBV27 to TRBJ2-3, with 7 bases fitting TRBD2. This CDR3 is 16 amino acids long. After removal of 2 bases from V and 0 bases from J, the junction contained 5 bases not matched to a gene. Germline CDR1 and CDR2: MNHEY and SMNVEV (reference sequence). DNA for the CDR3: TGTGCCAGCAGTTTAACTAGCGCCACTAGCACAGATACGCAGTATTTT. Its translation is CASSLTSATSTDTQYF.

The V and J genes are TRBV13 and TRBJ2-5; 7 bases agree with TRBD2. The germline gives CDR1 PRHDT, CDR2 FYEKMQ (reference sequence). The CDR3 loop spans 15 amino acids. With 5 bases clipped from V and 4 bases from J, the junction kept 10 bases outside the gene matches. The CDR3 nucleotides read TGTGCCAGCAGCCCTCTCGAAGGCGGGGGAGAGACCCAGTACTTC. It codes for CASSPLEGGGETQYF.

Ten or more counts support this clonotype. The genes are TRBV12-3 or TRBV12-4 and TRBJ2-5; maybe TRBD1 (6 bases). The length of the CDR3 is 15 residues. Deletions cut 3 bases from V and 5 bases from J, with 16 bases between. The CDR3 nucleotides read TGTGCCAGCAGTTTCACGGCAGGGGTGTTGGAGACCCAGTACTTC. Translated, it gives CASSFTAGVLETQYF.

CDR3 residues: CASRSPTATDTQYF. The CDR3 region has the DNA TGTGCCAGCAGGTCCCCGACGGCTACAGATACGCAGTATTTT. V is TRBV12-3 or TRBV12-4 and J is TRBJ2-3; no firm D call. The V end was cut by 6 bases, the J end by 3 bases, with 13 bases between. CDR3 size: 14 residues.

This chain joins TRBV14 and TRBJ2-3; 7 nucleotides line up with TRBD2. The CDR3 sequence is 16 residues long. Germline CDR1 SGHDN, CDR2 FVKESK. J gave up 2 bases and V 0 bases, and 5 bases lay outside the gene matches. The CDR3 here is CASSQEVWDYTDTQYF. In nucleotides, the CDR3 is TGTGCCAGCAGCCAAGAAGTCTGGGACTACACAGATACGCAGTATTTT.

In this sample, this clonotype turned up many times. This chain connects TRBV3-1 to TRBJ2-1; 9 bases align to TRBD2. Germline-derived CDR1 and CDR2 are LGHDT and YNNKEL (reference sequence). CDR3 length equals 17 residues. The ends lost 0 bases at V and 9 bases at J; junction bases unmatched: 12. As DNA, the CDR3 is TGTGCCAGCAGCCAAGAATTCAGCGGGGGGCCGTACGGTGAGCAGTTCTTC. Protein product: CASSQEFSGGPYGEQFF.